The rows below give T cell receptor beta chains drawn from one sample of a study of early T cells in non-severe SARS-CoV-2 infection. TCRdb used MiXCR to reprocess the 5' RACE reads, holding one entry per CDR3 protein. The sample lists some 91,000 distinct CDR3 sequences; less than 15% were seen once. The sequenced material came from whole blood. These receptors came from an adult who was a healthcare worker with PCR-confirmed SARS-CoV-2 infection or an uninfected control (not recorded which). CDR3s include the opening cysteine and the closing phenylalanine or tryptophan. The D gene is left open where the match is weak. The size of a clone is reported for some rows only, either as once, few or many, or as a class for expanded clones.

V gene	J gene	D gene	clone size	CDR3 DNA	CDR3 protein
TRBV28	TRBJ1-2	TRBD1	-	TGTGCCAGCAGTTTCTCAACAGGGGGCGGCTACACCTTC	CASSFSTGGGYTF
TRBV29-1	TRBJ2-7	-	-	TGCAGCGCTACCCCGGTAGAGTCCTACGAGCAGTACTTC	CSATPVESYEQYF
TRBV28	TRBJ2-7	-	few	TGTGCCAGCAGCCCTCCGGGGGACGAGCAGTACTTC	CASSPPGDEQYF
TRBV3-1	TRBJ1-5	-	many	TGTGCCAGCAGCCAAGGGCAGGGTAGCAATCAGCCCCAGCATTTT	CASSQGQGSNQPQHF
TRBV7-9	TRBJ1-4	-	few	TGTGCCAGCAGCTATGGAGAAAAACTGTTTTTT	CASSYGEKLFF
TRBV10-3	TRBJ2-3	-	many	TGTGCCATCAGTGATGCGTATCGCGATACGCAGTATTTT	CAISDAYRDTQYF
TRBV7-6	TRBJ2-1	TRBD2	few	TGTGCCAGCAGCTTAGATTTCCGGGGGGGTAACAATGAGCAGTTCTTC	CASSLDFRGGNNEQFF
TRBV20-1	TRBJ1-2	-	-	TGCAGTGCTAGAGATCTGGCCAGCGTCAACTATGGCTACACCTTC	CSARDLASVNYGYTF
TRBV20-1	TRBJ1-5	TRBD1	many	TGCAGTGCTACCCCCACAGGACAGGGACACCATTTT	CSATPTGQGHHF
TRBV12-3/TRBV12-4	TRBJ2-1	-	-	TGTGCCAGCACCCCGGCAAGGGGCTACAATGAGCAGTTCTTC	CASTPARGYNEQFF
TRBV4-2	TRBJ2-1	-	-	TGTGCCAGCAGCCAAGTTATGGGCGCCGATGCCTCCTACAATGAGCAGTTCTTC	CASSQVMGADASYNEQFF
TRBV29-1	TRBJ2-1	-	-	TGCAGCGCCGAGGGGGAATTCAGCGCGAATGAGCAGTTCTTC	CSAEGEFSANEQFF
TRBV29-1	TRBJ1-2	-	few	TGCAGCGTTGAAGACCCCTCCGCCGGTAAGGGCTACACCTTC	CSVEDPSAGKGYTF
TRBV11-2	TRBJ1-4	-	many	TGTGCCAGCAGCTTAGCCAGACAGAGTGAAAAACTGTTTTTT	CASSLARQSEKLFF
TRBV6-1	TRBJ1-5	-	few	TGTGCCAGCACTACAGACAGGTGGGATAGCAATCAGCCCCAGCATTTT	CASTTDRWDSNQPQHF
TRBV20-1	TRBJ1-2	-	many	TGCAGTGCTAGAGTCCGGACAAGGATCTCTAACTATGGCTACACCTTC	CSARVRTRISNYGYTF
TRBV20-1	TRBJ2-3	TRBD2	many	TGCAGTGCTAGCGACCGCGCGGGGGGCGGTACAGATACGCAGTATTTT	CSASDRAGGGTDTQYF
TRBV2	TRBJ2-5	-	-	TGTGCCAGCAGTGAATTCGTGGGGGAGACCCAGTACTTC	CASSEFVGETQYF
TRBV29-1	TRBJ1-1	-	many	TGCAGCGTTGATCGTGGGAACACTGAAGCTTTCTTT	CSVDRGNTEAFF
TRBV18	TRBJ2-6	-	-	TGTGCCAGCTCAGACGACAGCTCTGGGGCCAACGTCCTGACTTTC	CASSDDSSGANVLTF
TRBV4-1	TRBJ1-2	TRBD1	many	TGCGCCAGCAGCCGGACAGGGGACTATGGCTACACCTTC	CASSRTGDYGYTF
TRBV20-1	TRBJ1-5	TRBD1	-	TGCAGTGCCCGGGACAGGGATCTGCGGAATCAGCCCCAGCATTTT	CSARDRDLRNQPQHF
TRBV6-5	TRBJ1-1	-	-	TGTGCCAGCAGTTACTCGGAGGGGGTGACTGAAGCTTTCTTT	CASSYSEGVTEAFF
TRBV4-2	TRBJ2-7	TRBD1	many	TGTGCCAGCAGACCCGGACAGGGCTACGAGCAGTACTTC	CASRPGQGYEQYF
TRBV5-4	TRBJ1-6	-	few	TGTGCCAGTTCACAGGCCTGGGAGTCACCCCTCCACTTT	CASSQAWESPLHF
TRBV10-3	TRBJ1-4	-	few	TGTGCCATCAGTGAGGGAGGGGAAAAACTGTTTTTT	CAISEGGEKLFF
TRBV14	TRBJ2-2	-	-	TGTGCCAGCTCCCCGTGGTTAACCGGGGAGCTGTTTTTT	CASSPWLTGELFF
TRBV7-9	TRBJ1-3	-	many	TGTGCCAGCAGGAGGGGGGGCGAAGCTGGAAACACCATATATTTT	CASRRGGEAGNTIYF
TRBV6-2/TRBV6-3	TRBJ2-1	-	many	TGTGCCAGCAGTCCCAGTGGGGCGGGGATCAAGGCGGGCCAGTTCTTC	CASSPSGAGIKAGQFF
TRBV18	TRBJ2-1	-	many	TGTGCCAGCTCACCATTACTCCACAATGAGCAGTTCTTC	CASSPLLHNEQFF
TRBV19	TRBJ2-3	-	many	TGTGCCAGTAGTGTACGACGGATGCACGAGACAGATACGCAGTATTTT	CASSVRRMHETDTQYF
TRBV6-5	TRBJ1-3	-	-	TGTGCCAGCAGTTACTCACCGGGGAGCTCTGGAAACACCATATATTTT	CASSYSPGSSGNTIYF
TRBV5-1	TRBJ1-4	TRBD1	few	TGCGCCAGCAGCACCGGGACAGTAAATGAAAAACTGTTTTTT	CASSTGTVNEKLFF
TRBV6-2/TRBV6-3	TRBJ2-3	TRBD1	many	TGTGCCAGCAGTTACTCGAGGCAGGGGGCGGTTAGCACAGATACGCAGTATTTT	CASSYSRQGAVSTDTQYF
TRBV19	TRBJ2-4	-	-	TGTGCCAGTAGTATTTTGGACGCACCAAACATTCAGTACTTC	CASSILDAPNIQYF
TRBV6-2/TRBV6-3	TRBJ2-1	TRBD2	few	TGTGCCAGCAGTTACTTCGGACTAGCGGGGGGGGAGCAGTTCTTC	CASSYFGLAGGEQFF
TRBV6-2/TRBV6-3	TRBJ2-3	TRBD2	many	TGTGCCAGCAGTTACTCGACTAGGACTAGCATGTCAGATACGCAGTATTTT	CASSYSTRTSMSDTQYF
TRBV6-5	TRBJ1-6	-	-	TGTGCCAGCAGTTACTCAGGACTTTTCTATAATTCACCCCTCCACTTT	CASSYSGLFYNSPLHF
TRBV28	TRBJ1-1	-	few	TGTGCCAGCAGATCAACCCTCGAAGCTTTCTTT	CASRSTLEAFF
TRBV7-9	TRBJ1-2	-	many	TGTGCCAGCAGCTTAGATGAGGGGAGGAACTATGGCTACACCTTC	CASSLDEGRNYGYTF
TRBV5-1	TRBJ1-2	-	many	TGCGCCAGCAGCTACGACACTGGCTACACCTTC	CASSYDTGYTF
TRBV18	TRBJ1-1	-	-	TGTGCCAGCTCACCCCTGACGGGCAGGGTGAACACTGAAGCTTTCTTT	CASSPLTGRVNTEAFF
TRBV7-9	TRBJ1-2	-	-	TGTGCCAGCAGCTTGGACGGTAGAACATATGGCTACACCTTC	CASSLDGRTYGYTF
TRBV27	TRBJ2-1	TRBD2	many	TGTGCCAGCAGTTTGACTAGCGGGGACGTTAATGAGCAGTTCTTC	CASSLTSGDVNEQFF
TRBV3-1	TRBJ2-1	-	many	TGTGCCAGCAGCCCGAAAAACAATGAGCAGTTCTTC	CASSPKNNEQFF
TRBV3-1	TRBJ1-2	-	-	TGTGCCAGCAGCCAAAACGGTGCTAACTATGGCTACACCTTC	CASSQNGANYGYTF
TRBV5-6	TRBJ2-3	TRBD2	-	TGTGCCAGCAGCCCTACCTGGGCGGGGGGCACAGATACGCAGTATTTT	CASSPTWAGGTDTQYF
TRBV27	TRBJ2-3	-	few	TGTGCCAGCAGTTTAGTGGCGGGGGCCCTCACAGATACGCAGTATTTT	CASSLVAGALTDTQYF
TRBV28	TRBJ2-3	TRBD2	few	TGTGCCAGCAGCCGGACTAGCCAGTATTTT	CASSRTSQYF
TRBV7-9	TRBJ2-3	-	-	TGTGCCAGCAGCGGGCGCGGGGATACGCAGTATTTT	CASSGRGDTQYF
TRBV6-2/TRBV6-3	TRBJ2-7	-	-	TGTGCCAGCAGTTACTCCCGCAGGGTACTCTCCTACGAGCAGTACTTC	CASSYSRRVLSYEQYF
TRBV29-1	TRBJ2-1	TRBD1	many	TGCAGCGTCGACGGGGACAGGGGATACAATGAGCAGTTCTTC	CSVDGDRGYNEQFF
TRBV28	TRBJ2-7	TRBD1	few	TGTGCCAGCAATCCGGGACAGGGCCGACACGAGCAGTACTTC	CASNPGQGRHEQYF